The rows below give T cell receptor beta chains drawn from one sample of a study of identical twins. TCRdb analysed the 5' RACE reads with MiXCR anew, one entry per CDR3 protein. The repertoire includes some 560,000 distinct CDR3 sequences, 9% to 10% of them detected once, and roughly 3% sits in the top ten. This sample was shared with a second study, whose subject was yellow fever vaccine responses in identical twins.

Source material: PBMCs. These receptors all come from a woman aged 18-29 years in good health. Each CDR3 is given with its conserved first and last residue. A clone size is listed for some rows: how often the clone was seen (once, few, many), or a class if it is expanded.

>15|TRBJ2-3|many|TRBV29-1
CSVVEWDGDPDTQYF
>18|TRBJ1-2|many|TRBV4-1
CASSPGGRQGAGSWGYTF
>15|TRBJ2-5|-|TRBV12-3/TRBV12-4
CASSSGKQVLETQYF
>15|TRBJ1-2|many|TRBV5-6
CASSLEPARIYGYTF
>14|TRBJ1-2|-|TRBV7-9
CASIQVGGDYGYTF
>13|TRBJ2-7|-|TRBV15
CATSVETRYEQYF
>15|TRBJ2-5|many|TRBV10-3
CAISGSQGNEETQYF
>16|TRBJ2-6|few|TRBV29-1
CSVGDRGGSGANVLTF
>16|TRBJ2-1|-|TRBV5-8
CASSLGDTSGRREQFF
>16|TRBJ2-4|many|TRBV7-2
CASSYRSGGGSNIQYF
>12|TRBJ2-2|many|TRBV20-1
CSARENTGELFF
>14|TRBJ1-4|few|TRBV10-3
CAIRGGQGNEKLFF
>15|TRBJ2-7|few|TRBV20-1
CSARAEGRFSYEQYF
>16|TRBJ2-7|few|TRBV6-5
CASSYSTGDKGYEQYF
>13|TRBJ2-1|-|TRBV28
CASTLGTLNEQFF
>14|TRBJ1-1|many|TRBV4-2
CASSQDLGTSEAFF
>13|TRBJ1-5|few|TRBV7-2
CASQWAGNQPQHF
>15|TRBJ2-7|-|TRBV12-3/TRBV12-4
CASSHRDRGIYEQYF
>13|TRBJ1-2|few|TRBV11-2
CAITDRGLSGYTF
>10|TRBJ2-7|few|TRBV30
CAWSGHEQYF
>15|TRBJ2-1|-|TRBV7-9
CASSPGGRVLNEQFF
>14|TRBJ1-4|many|TRBV29-1
CSVEDRGRSEKLFF
>15|TRBJ2-2|-|TRBV11-2
CASTKETSGDGELFF
>15|TRBJ2-7|-|TRBV11-2
CASSLEQQAFYEQYF
>16|TRBJ1-1|-|TRBV5-1
CASSPRDREANTEAFF
>15|TRBJ2-7|many|TRBV4-2
CASSQDQLAGGEQYF
>15|TRBJ2-1|-|TRBV6-2/TRBV6-3
CASRPLAEHYNEQFF
>15|TRBJ2-3|-|TRBV24-1
CATSHGQQIADTQYF
>15|TRBJ2-3|many|TRBV5-1
CASSLDRASTDTQYF
>18|TRBJ2-1|-|TRBV20-1
CSARGGRGTMSRHNEQFF
>13|TRBJ2-7|many|TRBV18
CASSSGKFYEQYF
>13|TRBJ1-4|-|TRBV7-6
CASSSGPQWGLFF
>16|TRBJ2-7|-|TRBV4-3
CASSQDASGWRREQYF
>16|TRBJ2-2|few|TRBV12-5
CASGLDQGQNTGELFF
>17|TRBJ2-6|few|TRBV6-4
CASSEGQRDSGANVLTF
>13|TRBJ2-1|-|TRBV4-2
CASSQPRGGEQFF
>13|TRBJ2-5|many|TRBV20-1
CSASRQVGETQYF
>20|TRBJ2-1|many|TRBV12-1
CASSFAPGRNSISSYNEQFF
>20|TRBJ2-1|many|TRBV14
CASSQDGFGTGGTTDNEQFF
>16|TRBJ2-7|few|TRBV13
CASSKGRTGGYYEQYF
>14|TRBJ1-1|many|TRBV27
CASSTYREGTEAFF
>15|TRBJ2-7|-|TRBV10-1
CATVDRDAAILQQYF
>15|TRBJ1-5|few|TRBV28
CASSLGGQFNQPQHF
>15|TRBJ2-4|-|TRBV3-1
CASSQDSLAKNIQYF
>15|TRBJ2-1|many|TRBV12-3/TRBV12-4
CASSPRDRVYNEQFF
>16|TRBJ1-1|few|TRBV19
CASSINLRRDDTEAFF